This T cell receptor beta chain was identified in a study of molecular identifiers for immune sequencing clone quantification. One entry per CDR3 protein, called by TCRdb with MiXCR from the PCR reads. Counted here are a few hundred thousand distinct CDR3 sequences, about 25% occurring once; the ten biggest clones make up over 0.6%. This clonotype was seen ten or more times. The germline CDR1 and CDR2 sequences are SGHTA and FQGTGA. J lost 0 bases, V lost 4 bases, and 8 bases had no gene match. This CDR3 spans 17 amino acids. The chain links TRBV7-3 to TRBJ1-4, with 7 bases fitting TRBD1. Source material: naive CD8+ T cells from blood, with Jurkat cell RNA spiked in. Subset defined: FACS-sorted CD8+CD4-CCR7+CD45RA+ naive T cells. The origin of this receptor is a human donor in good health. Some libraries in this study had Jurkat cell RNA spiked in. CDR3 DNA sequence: TGTGCCAGCAGCTCAAATCCGGGACAGTCAACTAATGAAAAACTGTTTTTT. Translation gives CASSSNPGQSTNEKLFF.